This TCR beta chain was retrieved from a study of beta chain features in type 1 diabetes. The entirety of the isolated RNA underwent reverse transcription, so expressed TCRB transcripts were sequenced. The data were produced by immunoSEQ multiplex PCR, yet TCRdb's version contains in-frame clones alone and is incomplete. The table lists about 350,000 clones, less than 20% of them singletons. This sequence was found in a young woman in good health. The sequenced sample consisted of naive CD4+ T cells from blood.

The CDR3 is CASSPGGNPNYEQYF. Here the CDR3 DNA reads TGTGCCAGCAGCCCCGGCGGGAACCCGAACTACGAGCAGTACTTC. This chain connects TRBV5-4 to TRBJ2-7; D may be TRBD2 (6 bases). CDR1 SGHNT and CDR2 YYREEE come from the germline V gene (reference sequence). V was cut by 4 bases and J by 3 bases, with 17 bases left in between. The CDR3 loop spans 15 amino acids.